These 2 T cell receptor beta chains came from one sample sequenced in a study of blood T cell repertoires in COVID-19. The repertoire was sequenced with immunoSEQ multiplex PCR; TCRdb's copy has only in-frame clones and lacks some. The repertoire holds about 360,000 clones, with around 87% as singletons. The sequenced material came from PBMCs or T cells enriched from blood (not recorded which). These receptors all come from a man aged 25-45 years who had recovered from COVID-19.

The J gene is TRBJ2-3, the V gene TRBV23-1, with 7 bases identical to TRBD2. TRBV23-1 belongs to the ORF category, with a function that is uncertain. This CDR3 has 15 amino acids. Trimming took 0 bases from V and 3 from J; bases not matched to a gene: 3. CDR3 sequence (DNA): TGCGCCAGCAGTCAATCGGGGCGGGGGACAGATACGCAGTATTTT. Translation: CASSQSGRGTDTQYF.

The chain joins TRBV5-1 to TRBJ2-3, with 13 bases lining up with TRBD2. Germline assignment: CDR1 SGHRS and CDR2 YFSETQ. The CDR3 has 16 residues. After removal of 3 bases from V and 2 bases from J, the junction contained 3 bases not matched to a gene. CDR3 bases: TGCGCCAGCAGCTCCGGGACTAGCGGGATCACAGATACGCAGTATTTT. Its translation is CASSSGTSGITDTQYF.